This T cell receptor (beta chain) appears in the sequencing data of a study of blood T cell repertoires in COVID-19. Study-level background: Sites across the United States, Italy and Spain contributed samples from acute and convalescent COVID-19. From T cells, B-cell-depleted T cells, or PBMCs came the material, which was cDNA or gDNA.

Per the study methods: Estimation of nucleated cell counts relied on the amplification of reference gene primers. Sequenced by immunoSEQ multiplex PCR; TCRdb stores in-frame clones only, minus some. V and J calls and clone size are copied from that table; D and trimming were computed from the DNA. The table shows approximately 97,000 clones, with more than 75% occurring only once. CDR1 SGHTA and CDR2 FQGNSA come from the germline V gene. This CDR3 has 15 amino acids. The V and J ends lost 5 bases and 1 base respectively, with 9 bases between them. The sequenced sample was peripheral blood. J is TRBJ2-6 and V is TRBV7-2; tentative D call: TRBD2 (5 bases). The receptor was isolated from a human donor in a cohort sampled during active COVID-19. The CDR3 DNA reads TGTGCCAGCAGCAGAAGGAGGTCTGGGGCCAACGTCCTGACTTTC. This gives the protein CASSRRRSGANVLTF.